This T cell receptor beta chain was sequenced during a study of shared clonotypes between healthy human individuals. Libraries were prepared by immunoSEQ multiplex PCR; TCRdb keeps only in-frame clonotypes and omits some of them. The table lists a few million clones, just over 90% of them singletons, with approximately 1.6% in the top ten. Terminally differentiated effector memory CD45RA+ cells were excluded from the naive CD8 cells, which were CD45RO-negative and positively selected for CCR7. The germline CDR1 and CDR2 sequences are MNHEY and SMNVEV (reference sequence). The CDR3 runs to 14 residues. V was trimmed by 0 bases and J by 0 bases, leaving 6 bases between them. As regards this clone: Other nucleotide sequences from this sample produce the same CDR3.

Sequenced sample: naive CD8+ T cells from PBMCs. The chain links TRBV27 to TRBJ2-7; either TRBD1 or TRBD2 may supply D (5 bases each). This receptor was identified in a man in his late teens or twenties in good health. Some clones in this sample may be carry-over from other donors' samples. The CDR3 coding sequence is TGTGCCAGCAGTTTATCGGGACCCTCCTACGAGCAGTACTTC. Translated, it gives CASSLSGPSYEQYF.